A selection of T cell receptor beta chains follows, all from one sample in a study of blood T cells in healthy people across ages. TCRdb re-analysed the 5' RACE reads in MiXCR, keeping a single row per CDR3 protein. This sample has hundreds of thousands of distinct CDR3 sequences; around a fifth occur once, and the top ten carry about 3.6%. Sequenced input: blood. All receptors derive from a man in his sixties or seventies in good health. Both conserved end residues are part of each CDR3. The D gene is left open where the match is weak. Clone size is shown for a subset of rows, as once, few, many or a class of expanded clone.

TRBJ2-5 TRBV2 - TRBD1 CASNIQGVETQYF TGTGCCAGCAATATACAGGGGGTGGAGACCCAGTACTTC
TRBJ2-1 TRBV4-1 - - CASSQVMHGEQFF TGCGCCAGCAGCCAAGTCATGCATGGTGAGCAGTTCTTC
TRBJ1-6 TRBV12-3/TRBV12-4 - TRBD1 CASSRTGVTNSPLHF TGTGCCAGCAGCCGCACAGGGGTTACCAATTCACCCCTCCACTTT
TRBJ2-7 TRBV29-1 - - CSVGVTGVYEQYF TGCAGCGTTGGTGTGACAGGAGTCTACGAGCAGTACTTC
TRBJ2-1 TRBV5-1 - - CASSLAAGEVGEQFF TGCGCCAGCAGCTTGGCGGCAGGGGAGGTTGGGGAGCAGTTCTTC
TRBJ2-5 TRBV7-6 many - CASSLAPYRVVETQYF TGTGCCAGCAGCTTAGCTCCGTATAGGGTAGTAGAGACCCAGTACTTC
TRBJ2-1 TRBV24-1 - TRBD2 CATSDTGTSGTNEQFF TGTGCCACCAGTGATACCGGGACTAGCGGGACGAATGAGCAGTTCTTC
TRBJ1-1 TRBV20-1 - - CSARHVGALNTEAFF TGCAGTGCTAGGCACGTGGGGGCCCTGAACACTGAAGCTTTCTTT
TRBJ2-2 TRBV4-1 few TRBD2 CASSQEGLAGVDTGELFF TGCGCCAGCAGCCAAGAAGGCCTAGCGGGAGTTGACACCGGGGAGCTGTTTTTT
TRBJ2-2 TRBV7-8 few TRBD2 CASSFPLAGANTGELFF TGTGCCAGCAGCTTCCCACTAGCGGGCGCGAACACCGGGGAGCTGTTTTTT
TRBJ1-2 TRBV14 - - CASSQLGGDYGYTF TGTGCCAGCAGCCAGCTTGGGGGCGACTATGGCTACACCTTC
TRBJ2-2 TRBV7-9 many TRBD1 CASSSGQGATGELFF TGTGCCAGCAGCTCGGGACAGGGGGCGACGGGGGAGCTGTTTTTT
TRBJ1-1 TRBV28 - - CASSLELGTAFF TGTGCCAGCAGTTTAGAGCTCGGGACAGCTTTCTTT
TRBJ2-3 TRBV3-1 - TRBD1 CASSQDWGQSTDTQYF TGTGCCAGCAGCCAAGATTGGGGACAGTCCACAGATACGCAGTATTTT
TRBJ2-2 TRBV7-2 - TRBD2 CASSGSGSIVTGELFF TGTGCCAGCAGCGGAAGCGGGAGTATTGTCACCGGGGAGCTGTTTTTT
TRBJ2-3 TRBV7-9 few TRBD1 CASSPTGQGADTQYF TGTGCCAGCAGCCCCACGGGACAGGGTGCAGATACGCAGTATTTT